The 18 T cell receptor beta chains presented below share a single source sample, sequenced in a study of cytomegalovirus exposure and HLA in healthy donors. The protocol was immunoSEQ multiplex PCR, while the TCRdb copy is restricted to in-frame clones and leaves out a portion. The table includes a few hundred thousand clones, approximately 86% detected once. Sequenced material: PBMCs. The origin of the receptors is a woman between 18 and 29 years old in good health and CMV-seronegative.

The CDR3 spells CASSQDSKSSGNTIYF. The DNA for the CDR3 is TGCGCCAGCAGCCAAGATTCGAAGAGCTCTGGAAACACCATATATTTT. The chain uses TRBV4-3 and TRBJ1-3, with D unresolved. There are 16 residues in the CDR3. V was clipped by 0 bases and J by 0 bases, with 9 bases between them. Germline V gene data show CDR1 as LGHNA and CDR2 as YSLEER.

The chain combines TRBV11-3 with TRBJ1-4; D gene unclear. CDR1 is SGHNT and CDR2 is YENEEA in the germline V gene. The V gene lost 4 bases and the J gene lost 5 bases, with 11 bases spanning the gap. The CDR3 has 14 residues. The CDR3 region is CASSSPAGNEKLFF. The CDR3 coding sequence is TGTGCCAGCAGCTCCCCGGCGGGAAATGAAAAACTGTTTTTT.

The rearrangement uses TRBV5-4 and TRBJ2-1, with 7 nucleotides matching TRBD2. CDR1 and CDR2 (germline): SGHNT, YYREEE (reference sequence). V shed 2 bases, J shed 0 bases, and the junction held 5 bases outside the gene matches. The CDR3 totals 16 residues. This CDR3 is CASSFPAGSSYNEQFF. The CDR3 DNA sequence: TGTGCCAGCAGCTTCCCAGCGGGATCCTCCTACAATGAGCAGTTCTTC.

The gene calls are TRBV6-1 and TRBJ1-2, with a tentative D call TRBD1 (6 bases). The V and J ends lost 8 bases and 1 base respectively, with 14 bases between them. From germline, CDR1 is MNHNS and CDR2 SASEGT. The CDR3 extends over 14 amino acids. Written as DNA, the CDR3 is TGTGCCAGCGAGAGGGACAACTTTAACTATGGCTACACCTTC. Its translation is CASERDNFNYGYTF.

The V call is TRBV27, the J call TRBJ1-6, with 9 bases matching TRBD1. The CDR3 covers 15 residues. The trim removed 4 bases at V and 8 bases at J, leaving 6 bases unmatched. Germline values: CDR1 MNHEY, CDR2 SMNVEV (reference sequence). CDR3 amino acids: CASSSGQGNYSPLHF. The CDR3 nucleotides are TGTGCCAGCAGTTCCGGACAGGGGAATTATTCACCCCTCCACTTT.

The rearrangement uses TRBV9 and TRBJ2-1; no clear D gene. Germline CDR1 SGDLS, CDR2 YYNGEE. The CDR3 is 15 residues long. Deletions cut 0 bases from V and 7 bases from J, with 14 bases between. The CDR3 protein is CASSVASSRLNEQFF. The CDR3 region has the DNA TGTGCCAGCAGCGTAGCATCATCGAGGTTGAATGAGCAGTTCTTC.

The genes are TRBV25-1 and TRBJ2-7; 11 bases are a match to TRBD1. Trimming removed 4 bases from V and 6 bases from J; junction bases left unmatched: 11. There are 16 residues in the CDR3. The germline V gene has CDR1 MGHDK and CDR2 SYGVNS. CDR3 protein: CASSAWDRGGPGEQYF. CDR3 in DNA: TGTGCCAGCAGTGCTTGGGACAGGGGGGGGCCGGGCGAGCAGTACTTC.

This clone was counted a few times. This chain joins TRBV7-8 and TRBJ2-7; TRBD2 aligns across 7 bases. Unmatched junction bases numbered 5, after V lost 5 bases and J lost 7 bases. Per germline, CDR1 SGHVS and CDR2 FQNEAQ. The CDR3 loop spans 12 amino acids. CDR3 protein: CASSRRTREQYF. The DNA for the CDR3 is TGTGCCAGCAGCAGACGGACTAGAGAGCAGTACTTC.

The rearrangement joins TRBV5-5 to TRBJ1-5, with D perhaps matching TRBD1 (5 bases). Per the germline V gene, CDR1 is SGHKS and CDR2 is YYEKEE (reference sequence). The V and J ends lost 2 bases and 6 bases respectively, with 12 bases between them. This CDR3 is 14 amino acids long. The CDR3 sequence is CASSFAGYPQPQHF. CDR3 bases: TGTGCCAGCAGCTTCGCAGGGTATCCTCAGCCCCAGCATTTT.

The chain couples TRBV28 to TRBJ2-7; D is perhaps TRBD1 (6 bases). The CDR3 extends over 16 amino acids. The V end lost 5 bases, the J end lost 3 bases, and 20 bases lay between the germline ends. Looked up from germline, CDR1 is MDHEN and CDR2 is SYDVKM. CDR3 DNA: TGTGCCAGCAGTGTTCCCACGGGGCAGGGGAACTACGAGCAGTACTTC. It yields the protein CASSVPTGQGNYEQYF.

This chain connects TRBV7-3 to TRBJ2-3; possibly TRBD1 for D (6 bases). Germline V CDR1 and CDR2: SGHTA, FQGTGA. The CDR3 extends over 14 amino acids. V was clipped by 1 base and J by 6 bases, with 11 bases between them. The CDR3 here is CASSLKGVSDTQYF. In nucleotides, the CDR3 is TGTGCCAGCAGCTTAAAGGGGGTTAGTGATACGCAGTATTTT.

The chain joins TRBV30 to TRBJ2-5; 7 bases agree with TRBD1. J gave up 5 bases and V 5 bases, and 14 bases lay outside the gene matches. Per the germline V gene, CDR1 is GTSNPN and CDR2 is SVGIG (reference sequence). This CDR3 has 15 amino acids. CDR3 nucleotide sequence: TGTGCCTGGGCCCGCGGACAGGAGGTGAGGGAGACCCAGTACTTC. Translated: CAWARGQEVRETQYF.

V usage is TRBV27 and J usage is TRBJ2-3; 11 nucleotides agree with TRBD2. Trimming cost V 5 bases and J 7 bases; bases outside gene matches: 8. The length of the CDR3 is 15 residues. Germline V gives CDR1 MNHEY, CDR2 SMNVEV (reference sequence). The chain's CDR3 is CASSLIAGGHYTQYF. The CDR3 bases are TGTGCCAGCAGTCTCATAGCGGGGGGGCATTATACGCAGTATTTT.

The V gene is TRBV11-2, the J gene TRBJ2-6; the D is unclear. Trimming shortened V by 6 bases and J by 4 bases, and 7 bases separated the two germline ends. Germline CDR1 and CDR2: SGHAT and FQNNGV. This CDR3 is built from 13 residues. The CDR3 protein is CASRFQGANVLTF. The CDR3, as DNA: TGTGCCAGCAGATTCCAGGGGGCCAACGTCCTGACTTTC.

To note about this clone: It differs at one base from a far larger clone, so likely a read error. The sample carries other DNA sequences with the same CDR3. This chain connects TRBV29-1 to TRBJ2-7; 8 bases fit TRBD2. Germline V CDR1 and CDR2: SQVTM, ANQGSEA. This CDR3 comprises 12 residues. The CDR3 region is CSGGSGAYEQYF. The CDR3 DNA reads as TGCAGTGGAGGTAGCGGGGCCTACGAGCAGTACTTC.

CDR3 residues: CASSLEVQGNYGYTF. CDR3 bases: TGTGCCAGCAGCTTAGAAGTCCAGGGAAACTATGGCTACACCTTC. The rearrangement uses TRBV7-9 and TRBJ1-2; the D gene is possibly TRBD1 (5 bases). V was trimmed by 1 base and J by 2 bases, leaving 11 bases between them. This CDR3 is 15 amino acids long. Germline V gene lookup returns CDR1 SEHNR and CDR2 FQNEAQ (reference sequence).

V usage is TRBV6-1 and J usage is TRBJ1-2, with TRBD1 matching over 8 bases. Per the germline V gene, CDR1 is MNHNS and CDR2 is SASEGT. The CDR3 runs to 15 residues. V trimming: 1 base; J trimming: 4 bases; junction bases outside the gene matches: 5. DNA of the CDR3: TGTGCCAGCAGTGAAGGGACAGGGTGGGGCTATGGCTACACCTTC. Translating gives CASSEGTGWGYGYTF.

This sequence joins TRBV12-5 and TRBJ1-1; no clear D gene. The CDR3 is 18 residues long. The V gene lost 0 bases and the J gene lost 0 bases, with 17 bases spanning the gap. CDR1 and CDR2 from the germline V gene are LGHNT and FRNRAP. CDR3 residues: CASGLVPLAANMNTEAFF. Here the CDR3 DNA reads TGTGCTAGTGGTTTGGTACCATTGGCGGCAAATATGAACACTGAAGCTTTCTTT. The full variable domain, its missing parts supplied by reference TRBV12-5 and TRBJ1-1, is DARVTQTPRHKVTEMGQEVTMRCQPILGHNTVFWYRQTMMQGLELLAYFRNRAPLDDSGMPKDRFSAEMPDATLATLKIQPSEPRDSAVYFCASGLVPLAANMNTEAFFGQGTRLTVV.